The T cell receptor (beta chain) described here comes from a study of shared clonotypes between healthy human individuals. Study-wide findings and caveats: Owing to a small donor count, the genetic and exposure-history diversity represented was limited.

Each unsorted PBMC replicate got 300 ng genomic DNA, tens of thousands of genomes. It was on ten immunoSEQ deep assay plates that unsorted PBMC DNA was sequenced. The protocol was immunoSEQ multiplex PCR, while the TCRdb copy is restricted to in-frame clones and leaves out a portion. The sample lists some 500,000 clones; roughly 85% were seen once. Between the trimmed V and J ends, which lost 5 bases and 8 bases, there was a span of 13 bases. Germline V lookup: CDR1 SGHTA, CDR2 FQGNSA. CDR3 length equals 13 residues. The donor cohort consisted entirely of Caucasian adults residing in Nashville, Tennessee. On this clone itself: Its target is not known.

The sample was PBMCs. The V and J genes are TRBV7-2 and TRBJ1-3, with unresolved D. The receptor was derived from a woman aged 40 to 55 in good health. Some clones in this sample may be carry-over from other donors' samples. The CDR3 DNA is TGTGCCAGCAGCCTTCCTGGGCGGGACACCATATATTTT. This translates into CASSLPGRDTIYF.